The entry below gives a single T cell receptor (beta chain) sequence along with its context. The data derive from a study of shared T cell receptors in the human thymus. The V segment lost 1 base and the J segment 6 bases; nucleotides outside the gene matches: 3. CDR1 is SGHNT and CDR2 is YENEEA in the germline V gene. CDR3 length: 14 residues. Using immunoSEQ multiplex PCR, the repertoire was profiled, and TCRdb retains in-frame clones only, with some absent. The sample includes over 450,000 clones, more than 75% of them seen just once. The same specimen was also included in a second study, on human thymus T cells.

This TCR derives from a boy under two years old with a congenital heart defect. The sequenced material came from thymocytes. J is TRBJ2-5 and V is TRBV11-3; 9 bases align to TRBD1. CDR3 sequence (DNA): TGTGCCAGCAGCTTAGGGACAGGGGTGAAGACCCAGTACTTC. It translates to CASSLGTGVKTQYF.